Listed below are T cell receptor beta chains from one sample, sequenced in a study of blood T cell repertoires in COVID-19. The data were produced by immunoSEQ multiplex PCR, yet TCRdb's version contains in-frame clones alone and is incomplete. In the table there are under 250,000 clones, 80% to 90% of which are singletons. The specimen was peripheral blood. These receptors originate from a human donor in a cohort sampled during active COVID-19. Each CDR3 is given with its conserved first and last residue. D genes are given only for firm matches. Clone size appears in some rows only: once, few, many, or a class for an expanded clone.

TRBD1	TRBV7-9	-	TRBJ2-2	19	CASSLPKEPTGGQAGELFF	TGTGCCAGCAGCTTACCCAAAGAGCCGACAGGGGGTCAGGCCGGGGAGCTGTTTTTT
-	TRBV7-2	few	TRBJ1-4	16	CASSLAPGQQGEKLFF	TGTGCCAGCAGCTTAGCACCAGGACAGCAGGGTGAAAAACTGTTTTTT
TRBD1	TRBV28	-	TRBJ2-1	14	CASSTGQEWSEQFF	TGTGCCAGCAGTACGGGACAGGAATGGAGCGAGCAGTTCTTC
TRBD1	TRBV19	once	TRBJ1-5	15	CASSMDRNSNQPQHF	TGTGCCAGTAGTATGGACAGGAATAGCAATCAGCCCCAGCATTTT
TRBD1	TRBV27	-	TRBJ1-5	15	CASTPTGNSNQPQHF	TGTGCCAGCACCCCGACAGGGAATAGCAATCAGCCCCAGCATTTT
-	TRBV7-7	-	TRBJ2-2	18	CASSLFLFGSGGTGELFF	TGTGCCAGCAGCTTATTTCTCTTCGGGAGTGGAGGCACCGGGGAGCTGTTTTTT
-	TRBV10-3	-	TRBJ1-5	15	CAISDPDYSNQPQHF	TGTGCCATCAGTGACCCAGACTATAGCAATCAGCCCCAGCATTTT
TRBD1	TRBV25-1	-	TRBJ1-1	14	CASSGRGRRTEAFF	TGTGCCAGCAGTGGAAGGGGGCGCCGAACTGAAGCTTTCTTT
-	TRBV7-8	-	TRBJ1-6	17	CASSWTGLSSYNSPLHF	TGTGCCAGCAGCTGGACGGGACTTAGCTCCTATAATTCACCCCTCCACTTT
-	TRBV6-5	-	TRBJ2-7	14	CASAEAGLSYEQYF	TGTGCCAGCGCGGAAGCGGGTCTCTCCTACGAGCAGTACTTC
-	TRBV4-2	-	TRBJ2-7	13	CASSRPGSSAQYF	TGTGCCAGCAGCCGGCCGGGGAGCTCGGCGCAGTACTTC
TRBD2	TRBV2	-	TRBJ2-7	14	CASSEGGSVIEQYF	TGTGCCAGCAGTGAGGGAGGGAGTGTAATCGAGCAGTACTTC
-	TRBV19	few	TRBJ2-5	17	CASSNGPGTGRQETQYF	TGTGCCAGTAGTAACGGCCCCGGGACGGGGAGGCAGGAGACCCAGTACTTC
-	TRBV24-1	-	TRBJ2-3	15	CATSLKTTSTDTQYF	TGTGCCACCAGTTTGAAAACCACTAGCACAGATACGCAGTATTTT
-	TRBV5-6	few	TRBJ1-5	14	CASSRRGGDQPQHF	TGTGCCAGCAGCCGAAGGGGGGGCGATCAGCCCCAGCATTTT
-	TRBV5-1	-	TRBJ1-1	15	CASSLVVGADTEAFF	TGCGCCAGCAGCTTGGTAGTGGGGGCGGACACTGAAGCTTTCTTT
-	TRBV9	-	TRBJ2-7	15	CASSVGLAPTYEQYF	TGTGCCAGCAGCGTCGGGCTAGCGCCCACCTACGAGCAGTACTTC
-	TRBV7-2	-	TRBJ2-3	15	CASSLGLSITDTQYF	TGTGCCAGCAGCTTGGGCCTATCAATCACAGATACGCAGTATTTT
-	TRBV19	-	TRBJ2-1	17	CASSRGPTRPSYNEQFF	TGTGCCAGTAGTCGAGGCCCCACTAGGCCCTCCTACAATGAGCAGTTCTTC
-	TRBV2	-	TRBJ1-5	15	CASSESRGGLQPQHF	TGTGCCAGCAGTGAAAGCCGGGGGGGCCTTCAGCCCCAGCATTTT
TRBD1	TRBV19	-	TRBJ2-7	14	CASSFGQAVNEQYF	TGTGCCAGTAGTTTTGGACAGGCGGTCAACGAGCAGTACTTC
TRBD2	TRBV24-1	-	TRBJ2-5	17	CATSDPGLAGGGETQYF	TGTGCCACCAGTGACCCCGGGTTAGCGGGAGGAGGAGAGACCCAGTACTTC
TRBD2	TRBV10-2	-	TRBJ2-3	16	CASTPIAGGGGDTQYF	TGCGCCAGCACCCCGATAGCGGGAGGTGGAGGAGATACGCAGTATTTT
TRBD2	TRBV18	once	TRBJ2-2	21	CASSPRRLAGGPNPNTGELFF	TGTGCCAGCTCACCACGTCGTTTAGCGGGAGGGCCTAATCCGAACACCGGGGAGCTGTTTTTT
TRBD2	TRBV7-2	-	TRBJ2-7	16	CASSHGLAGGRDEQYF	TGTGCCAGCAGCCACGGACTAGCGGGAGGGCGTGACGAGCAGTACTTC
-	TRBV18	-	TRBJ2-2	15	CASSQFGKNTGELFF	TGTGCCAGCTCACAATTCGGGAAAAACACCGGGGAGCTGTTTTTT
TRBD1	TRBV10-2	-	TRBJ2-5	13	CASSDQTGETQYF	TGCGCCAGCAGTGATCAGACAGGGGAGACCCAGTACTTC
TRBD2	TRBV7-9	-	TRBJ2-7	15	CASSWLSGREYEQYF	TGTGCCAGCAGCTGGCTGAGCGGGAGGGAATACGAGCAGTACTTC
TRBD2	TRBV11-2	-	TRBJ2-1	19	CASSSPLRGGGSSYNEQFF	TGTGCCAGCAGCTCGCCCTTGAGGGGCGGGGGAAGCTCCTACAATGAGCAGTTCTTC
TRBD1	TRBV7-9	-	TRBJ1-1	16	CASSFRTGGRDTEAFF	TGTGCCAGCAGCTTCCGGACAGGGGGTAGGGACACTGAAGCTTTCTTT
TRBD2	TRBV18	-	TRBJ2-1	17	CASASIPSREGPHEQFF	TGTGCCAGCGCATCCATCCCTTCGCGGGAGGGCCCCCATGAGCAGTTCTTC
TRBD1	TRBV24-1	-	TRBJ2-7	16	CATSDGKTGGLYEQYF	TGTGCCACCAGTGATGGGAAGACAGGGGGCCTCTACGAGCAGTACTTC
-	TRBV28	-	TRBJ1-5	12	CASSLWAQVQHF	TGTGCCAGCAGTTTATGGGCACAAGTACAACATTTT
TRBD2	TRBV7-7	once	TRBJ2-3	17	CASSPNVVGGVTDTQYF	TGTGCCAGCAGCCCCAATGTAGTTGGGGGGGTCACAGATACGCAGTATTTT
TRBD2	TRBV6-5	-	TRBJ2-7	12	CASTSGFYEQYF	TGTGCCAGCACTAGCGGTTTCTACGAGCAGTACTTC
TRBD1	TRBV7-2	-	TRBJ2-2	14	CASSSLGQPGELFF	TGTGCCAGCAGCTCCCTGGGACAGCCCGGGGAGCTGTTTTTT
-	TRBV29-1	-	TRBJ2-2	14	CSVEGGFNTGELFF	TGCAGCGTTGAAGGAGGTTTCAACACCGGGGAGCTGTTTTTT
-	TRBV7-2	once	TRBJ2-1	14	CASSPQVIYNEQFF	TGTGCCAGCAGCCCCCAGGTTATCTACAATGAGCAGTTCTTC
-	TRBV7-9	-	TRBJ2-5	15	CASSLYSGYEETQYF	TGTGCCAGCAGCTTATACTCAGGGTACGAAGAGACCCAGTACTTC
TRBD1	TRBV28	-	TRBJ1-2	15	CASSSSRRGLHGYTF	TGTGCCAGCAGTTCCTCCCGGAGGGGGCTACATGGCTACACCTTC
TRBD1	TRBV18	-	TRBJ2-1	17	CASSPSTGQGAGNEQFF	TGTGCCAGCTCACCCTCAACGGGACAGGGGGCGGGGAATGAGCAGTTCTTC
-	TRBV20-1	-	TRBJ1-2	11	CSAPEGYGYTF	TGCAGTGCCCCCGAGGGTTATGGCTACACCTTC